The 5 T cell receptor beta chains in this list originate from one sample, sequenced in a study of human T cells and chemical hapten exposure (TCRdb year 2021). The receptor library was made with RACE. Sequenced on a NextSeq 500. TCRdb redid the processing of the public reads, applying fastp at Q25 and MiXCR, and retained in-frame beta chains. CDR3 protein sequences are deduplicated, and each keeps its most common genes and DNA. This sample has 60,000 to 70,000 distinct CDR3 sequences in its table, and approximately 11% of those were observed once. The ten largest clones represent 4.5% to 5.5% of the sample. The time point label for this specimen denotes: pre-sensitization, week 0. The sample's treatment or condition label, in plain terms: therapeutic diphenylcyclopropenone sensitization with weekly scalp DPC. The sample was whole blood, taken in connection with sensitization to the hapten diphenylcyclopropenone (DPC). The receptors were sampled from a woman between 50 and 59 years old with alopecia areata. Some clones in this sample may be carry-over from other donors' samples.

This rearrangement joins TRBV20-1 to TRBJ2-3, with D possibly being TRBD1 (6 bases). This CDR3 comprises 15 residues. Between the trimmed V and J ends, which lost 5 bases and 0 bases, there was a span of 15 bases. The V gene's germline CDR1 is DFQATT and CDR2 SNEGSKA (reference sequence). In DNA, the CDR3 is TGCAGTGCTTATCTGGGACATTCTAGCACAGATACGCAGTATTTT. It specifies CSAYLGHSSTDTQYF.

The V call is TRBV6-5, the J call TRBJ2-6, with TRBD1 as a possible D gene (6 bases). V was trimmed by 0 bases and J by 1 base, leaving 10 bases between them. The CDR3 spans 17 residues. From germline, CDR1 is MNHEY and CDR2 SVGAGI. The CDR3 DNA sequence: TGTGCCAGCAGTTACTCGACAGGTTCATCTGGGGCCAACGTCCTGACTTTC. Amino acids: CASSYSTGSSGANVLTF.

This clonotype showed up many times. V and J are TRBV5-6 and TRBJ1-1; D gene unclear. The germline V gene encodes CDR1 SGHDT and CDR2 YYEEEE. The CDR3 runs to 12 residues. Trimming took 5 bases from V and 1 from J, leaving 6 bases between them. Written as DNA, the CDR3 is TGTGCCAGCAGGGTGGGGAACACTGAAGCTTTCTTT. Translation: CASRVGNTEAFF.

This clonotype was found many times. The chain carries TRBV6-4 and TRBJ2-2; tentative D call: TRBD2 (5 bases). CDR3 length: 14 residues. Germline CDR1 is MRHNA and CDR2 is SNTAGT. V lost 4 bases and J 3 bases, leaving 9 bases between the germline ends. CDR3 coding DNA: TGTGCCAGCAGTGTTTCCGGGGACACCGGGGAGCTGTTTTTT. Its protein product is CASSVSGDTGELFF.

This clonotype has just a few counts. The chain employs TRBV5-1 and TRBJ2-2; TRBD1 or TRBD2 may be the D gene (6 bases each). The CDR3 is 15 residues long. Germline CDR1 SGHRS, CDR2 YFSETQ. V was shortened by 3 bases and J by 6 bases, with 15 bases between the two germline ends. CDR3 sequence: CASSYRPGAAGELFF. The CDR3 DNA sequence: TGCGCCAGCAGCTACCGTCCGGGGGCTGCCGGGGAGCTGTTTTTT.